This T cell receptor (beta chain) was sequenced during a study of cytomegalovirus exposure and HLA in healthy donors. General study results and limits: The study designated fewer than 200 TCR beta chains cytomegalovirus-associated. Confirmation was obtained in vitro that three CMV-associated chains are specific for CMV antigens. Cytomegalovirus status, reportedly, was diagnosed with high specificity and sensitivity by the classifier. Generally TCR sequences proved uncommon, though certain public TCRs appeared in numerous donors.

Germline loops: CDR1 LNHDA, CDR2 SQIVND (reference sequence). CDR3 size: 15 residues. Germline trimming cut 6 bases from V and 2 bases from J; bases unmatched to any gene: 5. The method was immunoSEQ multiplex PCR; TCRdb's version includes in-frame clones alone and lacks a portion of them. The table has around 60,000 clones, about 90% seen once. This clone was seen only a few times. Antigen unknown. V usage is TRBV19 and J usage is TRBJ2-5; 11 bases are a match to TRBD1. The sample was PBMCs. The receptor was derived from a woman between 18 and 30 years old in good health and CMV-seronegative. CDR3 nucleotides: TGTGCCAGTAGCCCGGGACAGGGGGTACAAGAGACCCAGTACTTC. Its translation: CASSPGQGVQETQYF.